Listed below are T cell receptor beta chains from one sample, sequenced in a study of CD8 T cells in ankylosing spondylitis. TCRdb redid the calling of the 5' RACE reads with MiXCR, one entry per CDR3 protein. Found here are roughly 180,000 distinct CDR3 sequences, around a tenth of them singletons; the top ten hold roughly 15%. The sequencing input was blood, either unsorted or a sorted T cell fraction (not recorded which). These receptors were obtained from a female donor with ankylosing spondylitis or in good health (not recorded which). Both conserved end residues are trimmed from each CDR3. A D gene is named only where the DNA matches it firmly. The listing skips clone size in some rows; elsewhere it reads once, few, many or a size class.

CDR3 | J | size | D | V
ASSTTSGSGETQY | TRBJ2-5 | few | TRBD2 | TRBV11-2
ASSLPEPSVYTGELF | TRBJ2-2 | - | - | TRBV7-9
ASSVRHNEQF | TRBJ2-1 | few | - | TRBV9
ASSLNGGANTGELF | TRBJ2-2 | - | - | TRBV7-6
ASSYVRREVNEQF | TRBJ2-1 | - | TRBD2 | TRBV6-2/TRBV6-3
SARGVGYNEQF | TRBJ2-1 | many | - | TRBV20-1
ASSLGTGVSYEQY | TRBJ2-7 | few | TRBD1 | TRBV27
ASSFPLRQLNQPQH | TRBJ1-5 | - | - | TRBV28
SARDIGEGTDSYEQY | TRBJ2-7 | - | TRBD2 | TRBV20-1
ASSDAPWQGYT | TRBJ1-2 | - | - | TRBV2
ASSVIGGTDEQF | TRBJ2-1 | few | - | TRBV6-1
ASSLWGRHYNEQF | TRBJ2-1 | - | - | TRBV27
ASSRGGGRTNTEAF | TRBJ1-1 | many | - | TRBV12-3/TRBV12-4
ASSYSISRSGDEQF | TRBJ2-1 | few | - | TRBV6-2/TRBV6-3
ASSQRGTGRWEQY | TRBJ2-7 | - | TRBD1 | TRBV2
ASTPGASAFEQY | TRBJ2-7 | few | - | TRBV6-1
ASSLIEETQY | TRBJ2-5 | - | - | TRBV12-3/TRBV12-4
ASSYRREGPYNEQF | TRBJ2-1 | many | TRBD2 | TRBV27
ASAREGGYNEQF | TRBJ2-1 | few | - | TRBV5-1
AWSLLAGSYEQY | TRBJ2-7 | - | TRBD2 | TRBV30
ASSPGTGATYEQY | TRBJ2-7 | many | TRBD1 | TRBV3-1
SARSGNTIY | TRBJ1-3 | once | - | TRBV20-1
ASSQVYSGLGPAEQY | TRBJ2-7 | many | TRBD2 | TRBV4-3
ASKAVNTEAF | TRBJ1-1 | few | - | TRBV27
ASSLEAAFNTEAF | TRBJ1-1 | - | - | TRBV12-3/TRBV12-4
ASSPDPGELF | TRBJ2-2 | few | - | TRBV12-3/TRBV12-4
ASSPRDSEAKNIQY | TRBJ2-4 | few | - | TRBV18
ASSRPFGAIEQY | TRBJ2-7 | - | - | TRBV28
SADRPDRIYEQY | TRBJ2-7 | few | - | TRBV20-1
ASSAIAGGYNEQF | TRBJ2-1 | many | TRBD2 | TRBV11-2
ASSYKGAYEQY | TRBJ2-7 | - | - | TRBV6-5
ASSHTGGQETQY | TRBJ2-5 | few | TRBD1 | TRBV4-3
AIPESGMEY | TRBJ2-3 | few | TRBD2 | TRBV7-9
ASSSMEGSDAYEQY | TRBJ2-7 | many | - | TRBV5-1
ASSHGGQPMNTEAF | TRBJ1-1 | - | TRBD1 | TRBV6-8
ASSPRSAREQY | TRBJ2-7 | many | - | TRBV7-8
ASSLVTGVTEAF | TRBJ1-1 | few | TRBD1 | TRBV7-9